A selection of T cell receptor beta chains follows, all from one sample in a study of OX40 agonist ivuxolimab in advanced cancers. Sequenced by immunoSEQ multiplex PCR; TCRdb stores in-frame clones only, minus some. The sample lists 50,000 to 75,000 clones, roughly 92% occurring once. The sequences come from CD4+ or CD8+ T cells sorted from blood, collected in a trial of the OX40 agonist ivuxolimab. Every receptor here comes from an adult with an advanced solid tumor such as melanoma, head and neck, liver or kidney cancer. Both conserved end residues are part of each CDR3. Each record gives: clone size, CDR3 length, J gene, D gene, V gene, CDR3 DNA, CDR3 protein. The D gene is left open where the match is weak. The size entry is marked missing in some rows and otherwise reads once, few, many or a size class.

.,13,TRBJ2-2,.,TRBV30,TGTGCCTGGAGTACCGCGAACACCGGGGAGCTGTTTTTT,CAWSTANTGELFF
.,18,TRBJ1-2,.,TRBV28,TGTGCCAGCAGTGCCGACCACCCTGACAGATCGACTAACTATGGCTACACCTTC,CASSADHPDRSTNYGYTF
.,11,TRBJ1-1,.,TRBV29-1,TGCAGCCTGGGTCTGAACACTGAAGCTTTCTTT,CSLGLNTEAFF
.,13,TRBJ1-2,TRBD1,TRBV7-9,TGTGCCAGCAGCCTGGGACAGCACTATGGCTACACCTTC,CASSLGQHYGYTF
.,16,TRBJ2-5,.,TRBV4-2,TGTGCCAGCAGCCAGTCGGACTCTCAATACCAAGAGACCCAGTACTTC,CASSQSDSQYQETQYF
.,13,TRBJ2-3,.,TRBV4-1,TGCGCCAGCAGCTGGGGGGGCACAGATACGCAGTATTTT,CASSWGGTDTQYF
.,17,TRBJ2-5,.,TRBV10-2,TGCGCCAGCAGTGAGCCGACATTAGGACCCGCGTTAGAGACCCAGTACTTC,CASSEPTLGPALETQYF
.,16,TRBJ2-2,TRBD1,TRBV6-5,TGTGCCAGCAGTTACCCCAGGGGGCAGAACACCGGGGAGCTGTTTTTT,CASSYPRGQNTGELFF
.,12,TRBJ2-7,.,TRBV6-5,TGTGCCAGCAGTGAATGGGGCCTCGAGCAGTACTTC,CASSEWGLEQYF
.,14,TRBJ1-5,.,TRBV7-2,TGTGCCAGCAGCTTACCTGAGAGCAATCAGCCCCAGCATTTT,CASSLPESNQPQHF
.,16,TRBJ1-6,.,TRBV11-2,TGTGCCAGCAGCTTAAACTTCGAACGGAGGGATTCACCCCTCCACTTT,CASSLNFERRDSPLHF
.,15,TRBJ2-1,TRBD2,TRBV19,TGTGCCAGTAGTATAGCGGGGGGGAACTACAATGAGCAGTTCTTC,CASSIAGGNYNEQFF
once,21,TRBJ2-6,TRBD1,TRBV9,TGTGCCAGCAGCGTAGCTACGATAAGGAGACAGGGAAGGTCTGGGGCCAACGTCCTGACTTTC,CASSVATIRRQGRSGANVLTF
.,16,TRBJ2-3,.,TRBV5-5,TGTGCCAGCAGCTTTGGGACGGGGGAGAGCACAGATACGCAGTATTTT,CASSFGTGESTDTQYF
.,11,TRBJ2-7,.,TRBV20-1,TGCAGTGCTAGAGTGGCGGGCGAGCAGTACTTC,CSARVAGEQYF
.,13,TRBJ1-2,TRBD1,TRBV10-2,TGCGCCACCATGGGACAGCCTCACTATGGCTACACCTTC,CATMGQPHYGYTF
.,15,TRBJ2-3,TRBD2,TRBV7-6,TGTGCCAGCAGCTCTAGCGGGGGGTCATCAGATACGCAGTATTTT,CASSSSGGSSDTQYF
.,13,TRBJ1-6,.,TRBV14,TGTGCCAGCAGCCCCACTATAAATTCACCCCTCCACTTT,CASSPTINSPLHF
.,13,TRBJ2-7,.,TRBV27,TGTGCCAGCAGTCCCCTGGACACCTACGAGCAGTACTTC,CASSPLDTYEQYF
.,13,TRBJ1-1,.,TRBV19,TGTGCCAGTAAGGGACAAACGAACACTGAAGCTTTCTTT,CASKGQTNTEAFF
.,12,TRBJ2-3,.,TRBV9,TGTGCCAGCAGCGGACCAACAGATACGCAGTATTTT,CASSGPTDTQYF
.,14,TRBJ2-7,.,TRBV5-5,TGTGCCAGCACCCTGACGGCGACCTCCTACGAGCAGTACTTC,CASTLTATSYEQYF
.,16,TRBJ1-4,.,TRBV27,TGTGCCAGCAGTTTAAAGGGTGGGGCGAAGGATGAAAAACTGTTTTTT,CASSLKGGAKDEKLFF
.,13,TRBJ2-1,.,TRBV4-1,TGCGCCAGCAGCCAAGATGCGGACAATGAGCAGTTCTTC,CASSQDADNEQFF
once,23,TRBJ1-5,.,TRBV30,TGTGCCTGGAGTGTACTGTTGACAGGTAATAACCCCCAACCCCCTAGAAGCAATCAGCCCCAGCATTTT,CAWSVLLTGNNPQPPRSNQPQHF
.,13,TRBJ2-7,.,TRBV10-3,TGTGCCATCAGTGGACTGGCACCCTACGAGCAGTACTTC,CAISGLAPYEQYF
.,14,TRBJ1-3,.,TRBV7-9,TGTGCCAGCAGCCAAACAGGGTTACTGGACACCATATATTTT,CASSQTGLLDTIYF
few,13,TRBJ2-2,TRBD2,TRBV28,TGTGCCAGCAGTTTGGGGGGGGCCGGGGAGCTGTTTTTT,CASSLGGAGELFF
.,12,TRBJ1-5,.,TRBV12-5,TGTGCTAGTGGTTTTTGGAATCAGCCCCAGCATTTT,CASGFWNQPQHF
.,13,TRBJ1-5,.,TRBV6-5,TGTGCCAGCAGTTACGGGGGCAATCAGCCCCAGCATTTT,CASSYGGNQPQHF
.,12,TRBJ1-1,.,TRBV6-6,TGTGCCAGCAGTCCATGGACGGAGGAAGCTTTCTTT,CASSPWTEEAFF
.,15,TRBJ1-6,.,TRBV7-9,TGTGCCAGCAGCTTACGTGTAGGGGATAATTCACCCCTCCACTTT,CASSLRVGDNSPLHF